Each of the 27 T cell receptor beta chains below was sequenced from the same sample in a study of memory CD4+ T cells and cytomegalovirus serostatus. The sort gate was single viable CD3+CD4+CD8-CD45RO+ cells for memory CD4+ T cells. The assay was immunoSEQ multiplex PCR, and TCRdb's table has in-frame clones only and misses some. The data contain 56,000 or so clones, 82% of them singletons. The sequencing input was memory CD4+ T cells from blood. Receptors were obtained from an adult in good health and CMV-seronegative.

The V and J genes are TRBV7-8 and TRBJ1-1; no clear D. The CDR3 contains 13 residues. The V gene's germline CDR1 is SGHVS and CDR2 FQNEAQ. Trimming removed 0 bases at V and 1 base at J, with 3 bases between. CDR3 region: CASSLAGNTEAFF. The CDR3 DNA is TGTGCCAGCAGCTTAGCAGGGAACACTGAAGCTTTCTTT.

V and J are TRBV28 and TRBJ2-6; TRBD2 is a possible D gene (6 bases). V lost 5 bases and J lost 2, with 16 bases in between. The germline CDR1 and CDR2 sequences are MDHEN and SYDVKM. CDR3 size: 17 residues. The CDR3 DNA follows: TGTGCCAGCAGTCCAGATCCCGGGAGAGCTGGGGCCAACGTCCTGACTTTC. Translation: CASSPDPGRAGANVLTF.

V is TRBV18 and J is TRBJ2-1, with 8 bases lining up with TRBD2. Germline V gene data show CDR1 as KGHSH and CDR2 as LQKENI. V lost 5 bases and J lost 9; bases outside the gene matches: 15. This CDR3 is 16 amino acids long. The CDR3 DNA reads as TGTGCCAGCTCAGCCAAGGGGTCGGGAGGGACGGCTGAGCAGTTCTTC. It encodes CASSAKGSGGTAEQFF.

The V call is TRBV11-2, the J call TRBJ2-7; D may be TRBD1 or TRBD2 (5 bases each). CDR1 is SGHAT and CDR2 is FQNNGV in the germline V gene. V was trimmed by 5 bases and J by 4 bases, leaving 9 bases between them. This CDR3 is 12 amino acids long. CDR3 sequence: CASSLGTYEQYF. The CDR3 region has the DNA TGTGCCAGCAGCCTCGGGACGTACGAGCAGTACTTC. The whole variable domain, remainder taken from reference TRBV11-2 and TRBJ2-7, is EAGVAQSPRYKIIEKRQSVAFWCNPISGHATLYWYQQILGQGPKLLIQFQNNGVVDDSQLPKDRFSAERLKGVDSTLKIQPAKLEDSAVYLCASSLGTYEQYFGPGTRLTVT.

The chain joins TRBV4-3 to TRBJ1-2, with D hard to call. The germline gives CDR1 LGHNA, CDR2 YSLEER. The V end was cut by 0 bases, the J end by 2 bases, with 7 bases between. This CDR3 comprises 14 residues. The CDR3 DNA reads TGCGCCAGCAGCCAAGAACAAGCGAACTATGGCTACACCTTC. Translation: CASSQEQANYGYTF.

The chain employs TRBV5-4 and TRBJ2-3; D call uncertain. Germline V gene lookup returns CDR1 SGHNT and CDR2 YYREEE (reference sequence). The V end lost 4 bases, the J end lost 2 bases, and 14 bases lay between the germline ends. The CDR3 has 15 residues. CDR3 region: CASSPKTGPTDTQYF. DNA for the CDR3: TGTGCCAGCAGCCCGAAGACTGGGCCCACAGATACGCAGTATTTT.

The chain links TRBV4-3 to TRBJ2-5; D is perhaps TRBD1 (6 bases). Germline values: CDR1 LGHNA, CDR2 YSLEER. V gave up 4 bases and J gave up 1 base, with 7 bases separating them. This CDR3 has 13 amino acids. The CDR3 is CASSRTVQETQYF. The CDR3 DNA sequence: TGCGCCAGCAGCCGGACAGTCCAAGAGACCCAGTACTTC.

This clone was detected only once. V usage is TRBV2 and J usage is TRBJ1-5, with a weak D call TRBD1 (5 bases). This CDR3 is 14 amino acids long. The germline CDR1 and CDR2 sequences are SNHLY and FYNNEI. V was trimmed by 6 bases and J by 7 bases, leaving 16 bases between them. The CDR3 bases are TGTGCCAGCAGGGGGACCAAAGGAGGGCAGCCCCAGCATTTT. It yields the protein CASRGTKGGQPQHF.

This clone was detected only a few times. V gene TRBV19 combines with J gene TRBJ1-4; D is uncertain. Trimming removed 5 bases at V and 1 base at J, with 17 bases between. CDR1 LNHDA and CDR2 SQIVND come from the germline V gene (reference sequence). This CDR3 is built from 17 residues. This CDR3 is CASSSSGGAGTNEKLFF. The CDR3 DNA reads as TGTGCCAGTAGTTCGTCAGGTGGAGCGGGAACTAATGAAAAACTGTTTTTT.

This chain links TRBV29-1 with TRBJ2-3; 10 nucleotides agree with TRBD2. V lost 6 bases and J lost 6; bases outside the gene matches: 6. The germline V gene has CDR1 SQVTM and CDR2 ANQGSEA. The CDR3 is 13 residues long. The CDR3: CSVIAGGRDTQYF. CDR3 DNA: TGCAGCGTAATAGCGGGGGGAAGGGATACGCAGTATTTT.

This chain joins TRBV28 and TRBJ2-7; D is undetermined. V dropped 9 bases and J dropped 2 bases, with 8 bases sitting between them. Per the germline V gene, CDR1 is MDHEN and CDR2 is SYDVKM. The CDR3 has 11 residues. DNA of the CDR3: TGTGCCAGTACAAACCCCTACGAGCAGTACTTC. This translates into CASTNPYEQYF. The whole variable domain, filled in from reference TRBV28 and TRBJ2-7, reads DVKVTQSSRYLVKRTGEKVFLECVQDMDHENMFWYRQDPGLGLRLIYFSYDVKMKEKGDIPEGYSVSREKKERFSLILESASTNQTSMYLCASTNPYEQYFGPGTRLTVT.

This sequence joins TRBV2 and TRBJ2-1, with 7 bases fitting TRBD2. The CDR3 has 15 amino acids. In germline, CDR1 is SNHLY, CDR2 FYNNEI. V lost 7 bases, J lost 2 bases, and 8 bases stayed unmatched. The CDR3 region is CASTELANTYNEQFF. CDR3 nucleotide sequence: TGTGCCAGCACGGAACTAGCGAATACCTACAATGAGCAGTTCTTC.

The chain joins TRBV10-3 to TRBJ2-1; 7 positions agree with TRBD2. The CDR3 contains 12 residues. V lost 4 bases and J lost 6; bases outside the gene matches: 0. CDR1 ENHRY and CDR2 SYGVKD come from the germline V gene. As DNA, the CDR3 is TGTGCCATCAGTGGGACTAGCAATGAGCAGTTCTTC. Its translation: CAISGTSNEQFF.

CDR3 amino acids: CARSLGHRGFLLEQPQHF. The CDR3 bases are TGTGCCAGAAGCTTGGGCCACAGGGGGTTTCTTCTCGAGCAGCCCCAGCATTTT. The chain combines TRBV5-3 with TRBJ1-5; 8 nucleotides line up with TRBD1. TRBV5-3 is an ORF; its function is uncertain. This CDR3 is built from 18 residues. Trimming took 0 bases from V and 7 from J; bases not matched to a gene: 15.

The rearrangement uses TRBV14 and TRBJ1-4; perhaps TRBD1 as D (6 bases). The germline gives CDR1 SGHDN, CDR2 FVKESK. V lost 1 base and J lost 8, with 20 bases in between. The CDR3 extends over 17 amino acids. CDR3 residues: CASSQGSFWGPREKLFF. CDR3 sequence (DNA): TGTGCCAGCAGCCAAGGATCTTTTTGGGGGCCAAGGGAAAAACTGTTTTTT. Full variable domain (outside the CDR3, taken from reference TRBV14 and TRBJ1-4): EAGVTQFPSHSVIEKGQTVTLRCDPISGHDNLYWYRRVMGKEIKFLLHFVKESKQDESGMPNNRFLAERTGGTYSTLKVQPAELEDSGVYFCASSQGSFWGPREKLFFGSGTQLSVL.

The chain joins TRBV2 to TRBJ1-5, with 11 bases fitting TRBD1. Germline values: CDR1 SNHLY, CDR2 FYNNEI. V was clipped by 6 bases and J by 4 bases; unmatched bases: 5. The CDR3 totals 15 residues. CDR3 nucleotides: TGTGCCAGCAGCGGCGGGACAGGGGGAAATCAGCCCCAGCATTTT. Its translation is CASSGGTGGNQPQHF. Filled out from reference TRBV2 and TRBJ1-5, the complete variable domain reads EPEVTQTPSHQVTQMGQEVILRCVPISNHLYFYWYRQILGQKVEFLVSFYNNEISEKSEIFDDQFSVERPDGSNFTLKIRSTKLEDSAMYFCASSGGTGGNQPQHFGDGTRLSIL.

The chain uses TRBV10-3 and TRBJ2-1; D remains ambiguous. Germline V gene lookup returns CDR1 ENHRY and CDR2 SYGVKD. CDR3 length equals 11 residues. The V gene lost 6 bases and the J gene lost 7 bases, with 7 bases spanning the gap. The CDR3 sequence: CAISKDNEQFF. The CDR3 bases are TGTGCCATCAGCAAGGATAATGAGCAGTTCTTC.

This sequence joins TRBV5-1 and TRBJ2-5; TRBD1 is a possible D gene (8 bases). This CDR3 is built from 15 residues. Deletions cut 4 bases from V and 5 bases from J, with 18 bases between. Germline CDR1 SGHRS, CDR2 YFSETQ. CDR3: CASSPHGQGGETQYF. The CDR3 DNA follows: TGCGCCAGCAGCCCCCACGGACAGGGAGGGGAGACCCAGTACTTC.

This clone was picked up a small number of times. The rearrangement uses TRBV6-5 and TRBJ1-1; D ambiguous. The CDR3 has 13 residues. The germline V and J ends were trimmed by 6 bases and 6 bases, with 14 bases remaining between them. Germline loops: CDR1 MNHEY, CDR2 SVGAGI. CDR3 sequence reads: CASSRGFSAEAFF. For the CDR3, the DNA is TGTGCCAGCAGCCGTGGATTCAGCGCTGAAGCTTTCTTT.

A few counts support this clone. The chain joins TRBV30 to TRBJ1-1; D remains ambiguous. Germline lookup yields CDR1 GTSNPN and CDR2 SVGIG (reference sequence). The V end was cut by 0 bases, the J end by 12 bases, with 17 bases between. The CDR3 totals 13 residues. The CDR3 spells CAWSVRAGSRTFF. The CDR3 DNA follows: TGTGCCTGGAGTGTACGAGCCGGGAGCAGAACTTTCTTT.

V usage is TRBV28 and J usage is TRBJ1-5; D unclear. Trimming removed 5 bases from V and 1 base from J, with 15 bases in between. The CDR3 loop spans 16 amino acids. Germline V gene lookup returns CDR1 MDHEN and CDR2 SYDVKM. CDR3 protein: CASSPSRGFSNQPQHF. As DNA, the CDR3 is TGTGCCAGCAGTCCCTCAAGAGGGTTCAGCAATCAGCCCCAGCATTTT. The full variable domain, with the rest looked up from reference TRBV28 and TRBJ1-5, is DVKVTQSSRYLVKRTGEKVFLECVQDMDHENMFWYRQDPGLGLRLIYFSYDVKMKEKGDIPEGYSVSREKKERFSLILESASTNQTSMYLCASSPSRGFSNQPQHFGDGTRLSIL.

The V gene is TRBV28, the J gene TRBJ2-3, with D perhaps TRBD1 (6 bases). The V gene lost 5 bases and the J gene lost 4 bases, with 16 bases spanning the gap. The germline gives CDR1 MDHEN, CDR2 SYDVKM. This CDR3 contains 15 residues. The CDR3 sequence: CASSAARTVPDTQYF. The CDR3 DNA follows: TGTGCCAGCAGTGCCGCCCGGACAGTGCCAGATACGCAGTATTTT. Complete variable domain (other parts from reference TRBV28 and TRBJ2-3): DVKVTQSSRYLVKRTGEKVFLECVQDMDHENMFWYRQDPGLGLRLIYFSYDVKMKEKGDIPEGYSVSREKKERFSLILESASTNQTSMYLCASSAARTVPDTQYFGPGTRLTVL.

The chain links TRBV7-2 to TRBJ2-1; 7 bases map to TRBD2. Looked up from germline, CDR1 is SGHTA and CDR2 is FQGNSA. The CDR3 extends over 17 amino acids. V shed 7 bases and J 5 bases; nucleotides not matched to a gene: 17. CDR3 in amino acids: CASNRGEWWGSNNEQFF. In DNA form, the CDR3 reads TGTGCCAGCAATCGGGGGGAGTGGTGGGGGAGTAACAATGAGCAGTTCTTC.

Here the CDR3 DNA reads TGTGCCAGCAGCCAACGCACTTTAGCAGATGAAAAACTGTTTTTT. Amino acids: CASSQRTLADEKLFF. The V gene is TRBV14, the J gene TRBJ1-4, with D unresolved. Trimming removed 2 bases from V and 6 bases from J, with 13 bases in between. The CDR3 is 15 amino acids. Germline V CDR1 and CDR2: SGHDN, FVKESK.

The chain recombines TRBV2 with TRBJ2-7, with D hard to call. The CDR3 extends over 14 amino acids. Germline assignment: CDR1 SNHLY and CDR2 FYNNEI. The V end was cut by 6 bases, the J end by 0 bases, with 12 bases between. This CDR3 reads CASRAGSHSYEQYF. The CDR3 DNA reads TGTGCCAGCAGGGCTGGAAGTCACTCCTACGAGCAGTACTTC.

This clone is termed medium-sized. The chain is built from TRBV4-2 and TRBJ1-4, with D perhaps matching TRBD1 (5 bases). CDR3 length: 13 residues. Germline V gene sequence: CDR1 LGHNA, CDR2 YNFKEQ. V dropped 8 bases and J dropped 8 bases, with 15 bases sitting between them. This CDR3 is CASSLGEREKLFF. For the CDR3, the DNA is TGTGCCAGCTCCTTAGGGGAACGGGAAAAACTGTTTTTT.

J is TRBJ1-3 and V is TRBV6-5, with 8 bases aligning to TRBD1. CDR1 MNHEY and CDR2 SVGAGI come from the germline V gene. V shed 4 bases and J 2 bases; nucleotides not matched to a gene: 4. The CDR3 runs 15 residues. DNA for the CDR3: TGTGCCAGCAGTTTAGACAGGGGAACTGGAAACACCATATATTTT. It translates to CASSLDRGTGNTIYF.